This T cell receptor (beta chain) was observed in a study of blood T cell repertoires in COVID-19. Overall study: The United States, Italy and Spain were the sources of the acute and convalescent COVID-19 samples.

This CDR3 is 13 amino acids long. Trimming removed 3 bases from V and 5 bases from J, with 11 bases in between. Authors' data handling: Counts of nucleated cells, estimated from reference gene primer amplification, were obtained. Sequencing used immunoSEQ multiplex PCR; TCRdb keeps in-frame clones, though not all of them. V, J and clone size are those of that table, while D and trimming were read from the DNA. The sample shows 70,000 to 90,000 clones, 60% to 85% of them seen only once. This receptor was identified in a human donor in a cohort sampled during active COVID-19. Sequencing was done on a sample of peripheral blood. This chain joins TRBV12-3 or TRBV12-4 and TRBJ2-7, with D perhaps matching TRBD1 (7 bases). The CDR3 spells CASSLEGADEQYF. CDR3 in DNA: TGTGCCAGCAGTTTGGAGGGGGCGGACGAGCAGTACTTC.